Sequencing of this T cell receptor beta chain was carried out in a study of early T cells in non-severe SARS-CoV-2 infection (dated by TCRdb to the early 2020s). Broadly, across the study: Bulk RNA from unsorted whole blood was used for TCR sequencing, so alpha and beta chains could not be paired.

Overall results and qualifications from the work: VDJdb matching was skewed toward anti-spike CD8 responses and likely underestimated virus-specific expansions, missing private and CD4 specificities.

Trimming at the junction amounts to 5 bases on V and 1 base on J, and the germline ends lie 17 bases apart. CDR1 and CDR2 (SGHTA, FQGNSA) derive from the germline V gene. From its cysteine to its phenylalanine, the CDR3 spans 16 amino acids. The DNA shown is the 48-base CDR3, in frame from base 1. About this clonotype: What antigen it recognizes has not been identified. One base away there is no much larger clone; base qualities are not given.

This was a case-control study nested in a cohort of healthcare workers in London, UK, who had nasopharyngeal swab PCR tests and blood samples taken every week. Healthcare workers were enrolled in the week of the UK lockdown, from 23 to 31 March 2020, and were followed every week for up to roughly 15 weeks. The library was obtained by 5' RACE. Instrument on record: NextSeq 500. Unique molecular identifiers were attached to individual cDNA molecules in the TCR library protocol so that sequencing error and PCR bias could be corrected. Both TCR alpha and beta chains were sequenced, and tight co-correlation was observed between alpha and beta sequence abundances in each sample. The published analysis was carried out like this. Decombinator V4 was used to annotate TCR sequences for V gene, J gene and CDR3. Expanded TCRs were defined as changing significantly between any two time points under a Poisson model with p below 0.0001. TCR abundances were normalised to the total number of TCRs sequenced in each sample and reported as counts per million. TRAV1-2 paired with TRAJ12, TRAJ20 or TRAJ33 defined MAIT TCRs, while TRAV10 paired with TRAJ18 defined iNKT TCRs. VDJdb, accessed on 1 November 2021, was searched for TCRs annotated for CMV, EBV and SARS-CoV-2, and TCRs annotated for more than one antigen were excluded. TCRdb reprocessed the public reads (quality trimming at Q25 with fastp, clone calling with MiXCR) and kept in-frame beta chains. Rows merge per CDR3 protein into single entries with the most common DNA and genes. For this entry, the V and J calls and clone size follow TCRdb and not the study's own pipeline. The sample table records more than 35,000 distinct CDR3 sequences; roughly 12% of these occur just once. About a fifth of the sample is taken by the ten largest.

The chain couples TRBV7-2 to TRBJ2-5; tentative D gene TRBD2, with 5 bases matching. The receptor was isolated from an adult who was a healthcare worker with PCR-confirmed SARS-CoV-2 infection or an uninfected control (not recorded which). Source material: whole blood. The nucleotides are TGTGCCAGCAGCCCTAGCTTTGGTTCGCGCCAAGAGACCCAGTACTTC. This codes for CASSPSFGSRQETQYF.